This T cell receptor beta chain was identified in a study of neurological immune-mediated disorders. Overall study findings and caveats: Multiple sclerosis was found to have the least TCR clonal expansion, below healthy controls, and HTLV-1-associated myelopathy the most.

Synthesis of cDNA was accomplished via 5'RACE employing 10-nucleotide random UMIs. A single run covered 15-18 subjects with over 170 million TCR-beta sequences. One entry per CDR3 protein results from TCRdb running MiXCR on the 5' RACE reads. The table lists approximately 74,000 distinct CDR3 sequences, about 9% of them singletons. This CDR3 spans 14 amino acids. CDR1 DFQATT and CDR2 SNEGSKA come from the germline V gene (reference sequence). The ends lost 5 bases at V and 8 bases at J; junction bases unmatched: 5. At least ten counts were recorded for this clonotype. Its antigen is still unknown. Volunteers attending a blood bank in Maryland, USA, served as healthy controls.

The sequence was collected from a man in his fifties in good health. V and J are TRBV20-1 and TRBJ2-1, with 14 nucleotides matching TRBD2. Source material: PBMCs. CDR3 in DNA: TGCAGTGCTCCTGGGACTAGCGGGAGAGATGAGCAGTTCTTC. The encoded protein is CSAPGTSGRDEQFF.